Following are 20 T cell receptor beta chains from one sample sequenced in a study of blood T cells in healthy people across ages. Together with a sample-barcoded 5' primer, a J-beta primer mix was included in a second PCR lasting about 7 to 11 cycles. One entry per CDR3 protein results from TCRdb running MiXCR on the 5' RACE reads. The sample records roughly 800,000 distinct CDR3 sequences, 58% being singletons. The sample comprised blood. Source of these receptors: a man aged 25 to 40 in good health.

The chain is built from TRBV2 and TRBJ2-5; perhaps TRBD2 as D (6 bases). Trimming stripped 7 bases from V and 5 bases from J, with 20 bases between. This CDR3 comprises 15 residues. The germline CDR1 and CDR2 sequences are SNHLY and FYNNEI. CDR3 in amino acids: CASMSDGGRIETQYF. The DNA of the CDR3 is TGTGCCAGCATGAGCGACGGGGGTCGGATCGAGACCCAGTACTTC.

CDR3: CASSAVWNQPQHF. CDR3 nucleotide sequence: TGTGCCAGCAGCGCTGTTTGGAATCAGCCCCAGCATTTT. The chain recombines TRBV6-1 with TRBJ1-5; D unresolved. With 6 bases removed from V and 4 bases from J, the gap between germline ends came to 10 bases. From germline, CDR1 is MNHNS and CDR2 SASEGT. The CDR3 spans 13 residues.

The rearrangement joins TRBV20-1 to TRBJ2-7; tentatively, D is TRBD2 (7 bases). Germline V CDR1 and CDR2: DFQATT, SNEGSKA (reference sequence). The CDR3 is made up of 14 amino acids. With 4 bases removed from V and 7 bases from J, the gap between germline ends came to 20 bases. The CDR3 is CSATMGGRSEEQYF. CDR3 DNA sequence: TGCAGTGCTACTATGGGGGGGCGGTCTGAGGAGCAGTACTTC.

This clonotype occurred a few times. The DNA for the CDR3 is TGCGCCAGCAGTGAGTCTCCTAGCGGGGTACAAGAGACCCAGTACTTC. Its translation: CASSESPSGVQETQYF. The chain links TRBV10-2 to TRBJ2-5; 9 nucleotides match TRBD2. The germline V gene encodes CDR1 WSHSY and CDR2 SAAADI. The trim removed 0 bases at V and 2 bases at J, leaving 4 bases unmatched. The CDR3 is 16 residues long.

The DNA of the CDR3 is TGTGCCAGCAGCTTATCTTCCCGGCAAGAGACCCAGTACTTC. This translates into CASSLSSRQETQYF. This sequence joins TRBV11-2 and TRBJ2-5; D not certain. The V gene's germline CDR1 is SGHAT and CDR2 FQNNGV. Trimming removed 2 bases at V and 2 bases at J, with 9 bases between. The CDR3 is made up of 14 amino acids.

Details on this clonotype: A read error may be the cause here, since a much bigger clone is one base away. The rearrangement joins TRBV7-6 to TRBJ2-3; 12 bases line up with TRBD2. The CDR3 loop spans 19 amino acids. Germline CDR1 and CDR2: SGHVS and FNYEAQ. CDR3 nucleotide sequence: TGTGCCAGCAGCTTAGAGCCCCCCGGACTAGCGGGGACCCCAGATGCGCAGTATTTT. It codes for CASSLEPPGLAGTPDAQYF.

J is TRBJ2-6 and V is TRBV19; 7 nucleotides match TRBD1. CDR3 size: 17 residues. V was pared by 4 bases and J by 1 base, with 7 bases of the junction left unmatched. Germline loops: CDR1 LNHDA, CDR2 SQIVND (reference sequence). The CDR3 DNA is TGTGCCAGTAGTAAACAGGGGACGGCTTCTGGGGCCAACGTCCTGACTTTC. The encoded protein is CASSKQGTASGANVLTF. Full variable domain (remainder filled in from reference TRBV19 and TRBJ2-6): DGGITQSPKYLFRKEGQNVTLSCEQNLNHDAMYWYRQDPGQGLRLIYYSQIVNDFQKGDIAEGYSVSREKKESFPLTVTSAQKNPTAFYLCASSKQGTASGANVLTFGAGSRLTVL.

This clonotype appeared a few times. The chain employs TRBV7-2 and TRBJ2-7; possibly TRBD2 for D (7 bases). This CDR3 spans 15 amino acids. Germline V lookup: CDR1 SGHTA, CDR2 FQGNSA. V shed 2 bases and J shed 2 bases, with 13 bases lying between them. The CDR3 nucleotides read TGTGCCAGCAGCTTAAGGGGGGGGCGTACCTACGAGCAGTACTTC. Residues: CASSLRGGRTYEQYF.

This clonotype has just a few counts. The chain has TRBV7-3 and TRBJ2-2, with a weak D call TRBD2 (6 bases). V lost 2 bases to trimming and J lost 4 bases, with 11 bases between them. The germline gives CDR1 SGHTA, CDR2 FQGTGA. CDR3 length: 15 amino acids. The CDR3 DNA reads TGTGCCAGCAGCTTATCCGGGAGCGGCACCGGGGAGCTGTTTTTT. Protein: CASSLSGSGTGELFF.

CDR3 in DNA: TGTGCCAGCAGTACAAACAGGGGGCTGGACATTCAGTACTTC. The encoded protein is CASSTNRGLDIQYF. This sequence joins TRBV27 and TRBJ2-4, with TRBD1 identical over 9 bases. The CDR3 length is 14 residues. V lost 5 bases, J lost 8 bases, and 7 bases stayed unmatched. CDR1 is MNHEY and CDR2 is SMNVEV in the germline V gene (reference sequence).

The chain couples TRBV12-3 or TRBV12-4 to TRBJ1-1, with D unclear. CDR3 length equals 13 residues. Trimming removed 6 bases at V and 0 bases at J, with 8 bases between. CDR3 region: CASSVLLNTEAFF. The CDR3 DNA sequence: TGTGCCAGCAGCGTCCTCCTGAACACTGAAGCTTTCTTT.

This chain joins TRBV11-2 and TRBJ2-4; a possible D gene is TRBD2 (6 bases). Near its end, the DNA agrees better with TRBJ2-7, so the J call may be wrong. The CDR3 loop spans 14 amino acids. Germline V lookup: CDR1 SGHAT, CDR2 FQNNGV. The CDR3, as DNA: TGTGCCAGCAGCATCGGGACTTACTCCTACGAGCAGTACTTC. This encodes CASSIGTYSYEQYF.

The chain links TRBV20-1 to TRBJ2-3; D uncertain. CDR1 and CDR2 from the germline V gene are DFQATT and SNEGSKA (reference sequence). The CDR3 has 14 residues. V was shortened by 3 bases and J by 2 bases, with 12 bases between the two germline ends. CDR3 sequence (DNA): TGCAGTGCTAGCCCCGGTCTCCTCACAGATACGCAGTATTTT. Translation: CSASPGLLTDTQYF.

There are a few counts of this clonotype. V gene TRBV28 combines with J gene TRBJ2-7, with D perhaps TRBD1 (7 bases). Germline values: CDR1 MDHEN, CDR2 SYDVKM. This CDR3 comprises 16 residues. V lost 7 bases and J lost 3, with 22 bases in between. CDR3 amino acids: CASNTIGAGGLYEQYF. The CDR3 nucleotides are TGTGCCAGCAATACCATCGGGGCAGGGGGGCTCTACGAGCAGTACTTC.

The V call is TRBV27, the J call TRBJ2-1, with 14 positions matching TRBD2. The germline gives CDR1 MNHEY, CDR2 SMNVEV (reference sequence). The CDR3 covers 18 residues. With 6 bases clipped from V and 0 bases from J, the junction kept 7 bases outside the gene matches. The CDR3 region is CASRGGLAGEGSYNEQFF. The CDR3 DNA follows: TGTGCCAGCAGGGGGGGACTAGCGGGAGAGGGCTCCTACAATGAGCAGTTCTTC.

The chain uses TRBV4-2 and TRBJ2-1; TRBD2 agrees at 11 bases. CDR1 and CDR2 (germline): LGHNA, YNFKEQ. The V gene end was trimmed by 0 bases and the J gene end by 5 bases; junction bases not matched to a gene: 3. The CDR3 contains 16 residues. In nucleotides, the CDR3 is TGTGCCAGCAGCCAAGATAGCGGGAGGGTTAACAATGAGCAGTTCTTC. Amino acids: CASSQDSGRVNNEQFF.

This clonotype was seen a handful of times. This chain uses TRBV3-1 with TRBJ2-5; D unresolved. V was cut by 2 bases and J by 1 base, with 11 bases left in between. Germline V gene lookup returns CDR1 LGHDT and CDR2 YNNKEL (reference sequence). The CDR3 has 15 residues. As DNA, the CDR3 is TGTGCCAGCAGCCAACCTAGATACCCCCAAGAGACCCAGTACTTC. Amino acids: CASSQPRYPQETQYF.

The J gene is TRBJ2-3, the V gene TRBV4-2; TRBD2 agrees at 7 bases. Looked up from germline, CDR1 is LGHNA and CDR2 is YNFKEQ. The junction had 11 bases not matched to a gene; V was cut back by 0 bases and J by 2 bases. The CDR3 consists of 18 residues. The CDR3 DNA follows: TGTGCCAGCAGCCAAGAGGGTCTCGGGGGGTCCTACACAGATACGCAGTATTTT. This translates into CASSQEGLGGSYTDTQYF.

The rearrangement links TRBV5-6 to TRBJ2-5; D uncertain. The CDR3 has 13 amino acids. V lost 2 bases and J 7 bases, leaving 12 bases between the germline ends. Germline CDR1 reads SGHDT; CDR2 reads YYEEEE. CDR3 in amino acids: CASSLMGPGTQYF. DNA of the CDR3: TGTGCCAGCAGCTTAATGGGCCCTGGGACCCAGTACTTC.

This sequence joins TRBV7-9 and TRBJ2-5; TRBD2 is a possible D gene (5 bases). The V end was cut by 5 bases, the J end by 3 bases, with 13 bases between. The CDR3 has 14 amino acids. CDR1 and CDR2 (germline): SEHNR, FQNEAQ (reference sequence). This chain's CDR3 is CASSEVEGKETQYF. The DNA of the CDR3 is TGTGCCAGCAGCGAGGTTGAGGGCAAAGAGACCCAGTACTTC.